This is a list of T cell receptor beta chains from one sample in a study of response to subunit inactivated influenza vaccine. TCRdb re-called the RT-PCR reads through MiXCR, storing one row per CDR3 protein. The sample has approximately 730,000 distinct CDR3 sequences, approximately 14% seen once. Material: PBMCs from blood, obtained around two weeks before vaccination. The receptors were sampled from a middle-aged man who received an inactivated influenza vaccine. The CDR3 runs from the conserved cysteine through the conserved F or W. A D gene is named only where the DNA matches it firmly. The listing skips clone size in some rows; elsewhere it reads once, few, many or a size class.

v_call,d_call,j_call,clone_size,cdr3_nt,cdr3_aa
TRBV6-1,TRBD1,TRBJ2-1,many,TGTGCCAGCAGTGTGGACAGGGGGCCTGATGAGCAGTTCTTC,CASSVDRGPDEQFF
TRBV12-3/TRBV12-4,TRBD1,TRBJ1-4,NA,TGTGCCAGCAGTTTTATCTTGGGGACAGAAGGTGAAAAACTGTTTTTT,CASSFILGTEGEKLFF
TRBV20-1,NA,TRBJ1-4,few,TGCAGTGCTAGCAGAGGCAGCTCGAATGAAAAACTGTTTTTT,CSASRGSSNEKLFF
TRBV12-3/TRBV12-4,TRBD2,TRBJ2-2,many,TGTGCCAGCAGCCCTAGCGGGGGGAGGACCGGGGAGCTGTTTTTT,CASSPSGGRTGELFF
TRBV2,TRBD1,TRBJ2-1,NA,TGTGCCATCAACAAGGGGGCTCTTTACAATGAGCAGTTCTTC,CAINKGALYNEQFF
TRBV5-1,NA,TRBJ2-4,NA,TGCGCCAGCAGCTTGGGTCGTCCCAAAAACATTCAGTACTTC,CASSLGRPKNIQYF
TRBV7-2,TRBD2,TRBJ2-1,NA,TGTGCCAGCAGCCCTAGCGGGAGGGCGGGCAATGAGCAGTTCTTC,CASSPSGRAGNEQFF
TRBV12-3/TRBV12-4,NA,TRBJ2-5,few,TGTGCCAGCAGTTTCACCCCAGAGACCCAGTACTTC,CASSFTPETQYF
TRBV20-1,NA,TRBJ2-2,NA,TGCTGTGCTAGAGCCTGGGCCTACGGGGAGGACCTGGGGGAGCTGTTTTTT,CCARAWAYGEDLGELFF
TRBV2,TRBD1,TRBJ1-4,NA,TGTGCCAGCAGTGCACAGACAGGGCAAAAACTGTTTTTT,CASSAQTGQKLFF
TRBV30,NA,TRBJ1-5,few,TGTGCCTGGAGTGCTACCGACCCCAATCAGCCCCAGCATTTT,CAWSATDPNQPQHF
TRBV18,NA,TRBJ2-3,many,TGTGCCAGCTCACCAATGGGTTCCACAGATACGCAGTATTTT,CASSPMGSTDTQYF
TRBV11-2,NA,TRBJ2-7,NA,TGTGCCAGCAGCTCCCGAGGTGGCCGCTACGAGCAGTACTTC,CASSSRGGRYEQYF
TRBV18,TRBD2,TRBJ2-1,NA,TGTGCCAGCTCACCCACTAGCGGGTACAGCTCCTACAATGAGCAGTTCTTC,CASSPTSGYSSYNEQFF
TRBV5-6,NA,TRBJ2-7,few,TGTGCCAGCAGCTTGGTGGGCCCGTACGGTGCGGGGGAGCAGTACTTC,CASSLVGPYGAGEQYF
TRBV14,TRBD1,TRBJ2-7,few,TGTGCCAGCAGCCGTCGACAGGGGCTCTACGAGCAGTACTTC,CASSRRQGLYEQYF
TRBV5-5,NA,TRBJ1-1,many,TGTGCCAGCAGCTTGATACTCGGGGGCGGAAACACTGAAGCTTTCTTT,CASSLILGGGNTEAFF
TRBV2,TRBD2,TRBJ2-7,few,TGTGCCAGCAGTGAAAAGGGACTAGCGGGGTCCTACGAGCAGTACTTC,CASSEKGLAGSYEQYF
TRBV29-1,NA,TRBJ1-1,NA,TGCAGCGTTTCCCGCAGCGTGACGGCGGTGGGGGGCACTGAAGCTTTCTTT,CSVSRSVTAVGGTEAFF
TRBV12-3/TRBV12-4,NA,TRBJ1-5,NA,TGTGCCAGCAGTTTTGGCGGACCCTATCAGCCCCAGCATTTT,CASSFGGPYQPQHF
TRBV6-2/TRBV6-3,TRBD1,TRBJ2-7,few,TGTGCCAGCAGGACCCAGGGGGATGGCGAGCAGTACTTC,CASRTQGDGEQYF
TRBV28,TRBD1,TRBJ2-7,NA,TGTGCCAGCAGTCTCGTCTTCGGACAGGGCACGGGGGAGCAGTACTTC,CASSLVFGQGTGEQYF
TRBV20-1,NA,TRBJ2-5,few,TGCAGTGCCCCGGGACATATAGGTCGGGAGACCCAGTACTTC,CSAPGHIGRETQYF
TRBV29-1,TRBD1,TRBJ2-7,NA,TGCAGCGTTTCCCGGGACAGGGGCTACGAGCAGTACTTC,CSVSRDRGYEQYF
TRBV12-3/TRBV12-4,TRBD2,TRBJ2-7,few,TGTGCCAGCAGTTTAATACAAGGACTAGACTTCTACGAGCAGTACTTC,CASSLIQGLDFYEQYF
TRBV6-1,TRBD1,TRBJ2-3,many,TGTGCCAGCAGCGGGACAGGACGAGATACGCAGTATTTT,CASSGTGRDTQYF
TRBV10-3,TRBD1,TRBJ2-7,few,TGTGCCATCAGTGAGTCAGGGACAGGCCGCTACGAGCAGTACTTC,CAISESGTGRYEQYF
TRBV20-1,NA,TRBJ2-5,many,TGCAGTGCTATTGGGGGCGGGGAGACCCAGTACTTC,CSAIGGGETQYF
TRBV20-1,NA,TRBJ2-3,few,TGCAGTGCTAGAGAAACAGATACGCAGTATTTT,CSARETDTQYF
TRBV4-3,NA,TRBJ2-5,NA,TGCGCCAGCAGCCAAGCCGGGACCGTCCAAGAGACCCAGTACTTC,CASSQAGTVQETQYF
TRBV7-9,NA,TRBJ1-5,few,TGTGCCAGCAGCTTAGTTGATACCAATCAGCCCCAGCATTTT,CASSLVDTNQPQHF
TRBV4-1,TRBD1,TRBJ1-2,NA,TGCGCCAGCAGCCATGGGACAGGGAACTATGGCTACACCTTC,CASSHGTGNYGYTF
TRBV27,TRBD2,TRBJ2-1,few,TGTGCCAGCAGTTTATTTCGGGGCGGGAGTATCCCCAATGAGCAGTTCTTC,CASSLFRGGSIPNEQFF
TRBV29-1,NA,TRBJ2-6,many,TGCAGCGTTGAACCATTATACTCTGGGGCCAACGTCCTGACTTTC,CSVEPLYSGANVLTF
TRBV9,TRBD2,TRBJ2-4,NA,TGTGCCAGCAGCCCCGGGAGCTCTAGCGGGGGAAAAAACATTCAGTACTTC,CASSPGSSSGGKNIQYF
TRBV28,TRBD1,TRBJ2-7,many,TGTGCCAGCAACCAACCCACAGGGGGAGCGCAGTACTTC,CASNQPTGGAQYF
TRBV30,NA,TRBJ1-3,few,TGTGCCTGGAGTAGGACCGCTTCTGGAAACACCATATATTTT,CAWSRTASGNTIYF
TRBV9,NA,TRBJ1-2,NA,TGTGCCAGCAGTTTAGCTGCGGCAGCCCACCTCTCGGCTAACTATGGCTACACCTTC,CASSLAAAAHLSANYGYTF
TRBV20-1,NA,TRBJ1-1,NA,TGCAGTGCCCCACAGACAGATTCGTTT,CSAPQTDSF
TRBV7-8,TRBD2,TRBJ2-1,NA,TGTGCCAGCAGCTCCCGACTAGCGGGAGCCAATGAGCAGTTCTTC,CASSSRLAGANEQFF
TRBV6-5,NA,TRBJ2-7,few,TGTGCCAGCAGTTACTCGATAGGCAGCGAGCAGTACTTC,CASSYSIGSEQYF
TRBV15,TRBD2,TRBJ2-1,NA,TGTGCCACCAGCAGAGATCGTCGGGGGGGGCTAGTTGAGGAGCAGTTCTTC,CATSRDRRGGLVEEQFF
TRBV4-2,TRBD2,TRBJ2-2,few,TGTGCCAGCAGCCAGGCGGGGGGAAACACCGGGGAGCTGTTTTTT,CASSQAGGNTGELFF
TRBV7-8,TRBD1,TRBJ2-3,few,TGTGCCAGCAGCCCGATCCGGGACAGGAGCACAGATACGCAGTATTTT,CASSPIRDRSTDTQYF
TRBV18,NA,TRBJ2-3,NA,TGTGCCAGCTCAGCCCAGGGTTTTGGAGATACGCAGTATTTT,CASSAQGFGDTQYF
TRBV28,TRBD1,TRBJ2-5,many,TGTGCCAGCAGTAAGCCCGGGACAGGGGATTATGAGACCCAGTACTTC,CASSKPGTGDYETQYF
TRBV4-3,TRBD1,TRBJ2-1,NA,TGCGCCAGCAGCCAAGACCGGGACAGGAGATTCAATGAGCAGTTCTTC,CASSQDRDRRFNEQFF
TRBV24-1,TRBD2,TRBJ2-2,NA,TGTGCCACCAGTGCCACGACTAGCGGGAGGTACACCGGGGAGCTGTTTTTT,CATSATTSGRYTGELFF
TRBV20-1,NA,TRBJ1-5,NA,TGCAGTGCTATACGGGACTATAGCAATCAGCCCCAGCATTTT,CSAIRDYSNQPQHF
TRBV4-3,NA,TRBJ2-2,NA,TGCGCCAGCAGCCGTGGCTGGGGGACCGCCGGGGAGCTGTTTTTT,CASSRGWGTAGELFF
TRBV6-2/TRBV6-3,TRBD2,TRBJ2-1,few,TGTGCCAGCAGTTACACAGCGGGAGGGAGGAATGAGCAGTTCTTC,CASSYTAGGRNEQFF
TRBV6-1,NA,TRBJ1-1,few,TGTGCCAGCAAAATCTCCCTGAACACTGAAGCTTTCTTT,CASKISLNTEAFF
TRBV5-1,TRBD2,TRBJ2-1,NA,TGCGCCAGCAGCTTGAATGCGGGAGGGGGTTACAATGAGCAGTTCTTC,CASSLNAGGGYNEQFF